This TCR beta chain was captured in a study of blood T cell repertoires in COVID-19. On the study more broadly: Specimens from acute and convalescent COVID-19 originated in the United States, Italy and Spain.

Data came from immunoSEQ multiplex PCR; TCRdb stores just in-frame clones and leaves some out. The repertoire holds a few hundred thousand clones, with around nine tenths as singletons. This CDR3 contains 13 residues. CDR1 is LGHDT, CDR2 YNNKEL, per germline (reference sequence). Trimming took 8 bases from V and 7 from J, leaving 14 bases between them. Sample: peripheral blood. The rearrangement joins TRBV3-1 (or the pseudogene TRBV3-2) to TRBJ1-4; possible D gene TRBD1, 6 bases. The source of this sequence is a woman under 40 with COVID-19, enrolled during active disease. The CDR3 reads CASSRDIFEKLFF. In DNA, the CDR3 is TGTGCCAGCTCCCGGGACATCTTTGAAAAACTGTTTTTT.